This T cell receptor beta chain was recovered during a study of cytomegalovirus exposure and HLA in healthy donors. Germline CDR1 SGHTA, CDR2 FQGNSA. The ends were cut back, 5 bases at V and 4 bases at J, with 18 bases in the middle. The CDR3 covers 15 residues. Primers included in the PCR were 60 Vbeta and 13 Jbeta primers. Sequencing used immunoSEQ multiplex PCR; TCRdb keeps in-frame clones, though not all of them. The sample includes fewer than 150,000 clones, about 78% seen only once; the top ten take approximately 4%. The chain combines TRBV7-2 with TRBJ2-7, with no clear D. The clonotype comes from a man aged 18 to 30 in good health and CMV-seronegative. Sequenced: PBMCs. The CDR3 is CASSASWLEAYEQYF. Here the CDR3 DNA reads TGTGCCAGCAGCGCGTCGTGGCTCGAGGCTTACGAGCAGTACTTC.